The rows below give T cell receptor beta chains drawn from one sample of a study of cytomegalovirus exposure and HLA in healthy donors. Produced via immunoSEQ multiplex PCR; TCRdb's table is partial and in-frame only. The sample lists more than 95,000 clones; about two thirds were seen once. The specimen was PBMCs. These receptors were obtained from a man aged 25-45 years in good health and CMV-seronegative. Both conserved end residues are part of each CDR3. D genes are given only for firm matches. The size of a clone is reported for some rows only, either as once, few or many, or as a class for expanded clones.

CDR3aa,CDR3nt,v_gene,d_gene,j_gene,abundance
CASSVDVRNTGELFF,TGTGCCAGCAGCGTAGATGTCAGAAACACCGGGGAGCTGTTTTTT,TRBV9,-,TRBJ2-2,-
CASSQEVLDRANSPLHF,TGCGCCAGCAGCCAAGAGGTCCTGGACAGGGCTAATTCACCCCTCCACTTT,TRBV4-3,TRBD1,TRBJ1-6,-
CASSVGGGDTYEQYF,TGTGCCAGCAGTGTAGGTGGGGGGGATACCTACGAGCAGTACTTC,TRBV2,TRBD2,TRBJ2-7,-
CASSLAGGPNYEQYF,TGTGCCAGCAGCTTAGCGGGTGGCCCCAATTACGAGCAGTACTTC,TRBV7-3,-,TRBJ2-7,-
CASSPGQGWKTEAFF,TGTGCCAGTAGTCCAGGACAGGGATGGAAGACTGAAGCTTTCTTT,TRBV19,TRBD1,TRBJ1-1,few
CASSLQGAGTDTQYF,TGCGCCAGCAGCCTGCAGGGGGCTGGGACAGATACGCAGTATTTT,TRBV5-1,TRBD1,TRBJ2-3,-
CAWSVSSGFSSEQYF,TGTGCCTGGAGTGTATCCTCAGGGTTCTCTAGCGAGCAGTACTTC,TRBV30,-,TRBJ2-7,-
CASGSGQRNGYTF,TGTGCCAGCGGTTCAGGACAGAGGAATGGCTACACCTTC,TRBV28,-,TRBJ1-2,-
CASRQGTGNSPLHF,TGCGCCAGCAGACAAGGGACAGGGAATTCACCCCTCCACTTT,TRBV5-1,TRBD1,TRBJ1-6,-
CASSRLAGAYEQYF,TGTGCCAGCAGTAGACTAGCGGGGGCCTACGAGCAGTACTTC,TRBV6-5,TRBD2,TRBJ2-7,-
CASSVASGGPYNEQFF,TGTGCCAGCAGCGTAGCGAGCGGGGGGCCTTACAATGAGCAGTTCTTC,TRBV9,TRBD2,TRBJ2-1,-
CASSVDLARNTDTQYF,TGTGCCAGCAGCGTAGACCTAGCGAGGAACACAGATACGCAGTATTTT,TRBV9,-,TRBJ2-3,once
CASNKQGASNEKLFF,TGTGCCAGCAATAAGCAGGGGGCGTCCAATGAAAAACTGTTTTTT,TRBV6-6,TRBD1,TRBJ1-4,-
CASSRYLGRVGTEAFF,TGTGCCAGCAGCCGTTACCTAGGGAGAGTGGGGACTGAAGCTTTCTTT,TRBV14,-,TRBJ1-1,few
CASSPKNTEAFF,TGTGCCAGCAGCCCAAAGAACACTGAAGCTTTCTTT,TRBV7-9,-,TRBJ1-1,-
CASRETGSYEQYF,TGTGCCAGCAGAGAGACAGGATCCTACGAGCAGTACTTC,TRBV25-1,-,TRBJ2-7,-
CASSFVMNTEAFF,TGTGCCAGCAGTTTTGTTATGAACACTGAAGCTTTCTTT,TRBV28,-,TRBJ1-1,-
CASSQNTDTQYF,TGCGCCAGCAGTCAAAACACAGATACGCAGTATTTT,TRBV5-1,-,TRBJ2-3,-
CASSLLTGNTEAFF,TGTGCCAGCAGTCTCCTAACGGGGAACACTGAAGCTTTCTTT,TRBV2,-,TRBJ1-1,few
CASSQVETSISTDTQYF,TGCGCCAGCAGCCAAGTCGAGACTAGCATTAGCACAGATACGCAGTATTTT,TRBV4-3,TRBD2,TRBJ2-3,-
CASSLGQGGGEAFF,TGTGCCAGCAGTTTAGGTCAGGGTGGTGGTGAAGCTTTCTTT,TRBV27,-,TRBJ1-1,few
CASSLAQGGVKEPQHF,TGTGCCAGCAGCTTAGCCCAGGGTGGAGTAAAGGAGCCCCAGCATTTT,TRBV7-9,-,TRBJ1-5,few
CASSFIGTSGGAQETQYF,TGTGCCAGCAGTTTCATCGGGACTAGCGGGGGGGCCCAAGAGACCCAGTACTTC,TRBV27,TRBD2,TRBJ2-5,-
CASSPWDRRGEQYF,TGTGCCAGCAGCCCCTGGGACAGAAGGGGGGAGCAGTACTTC,TRBV7-9,TRBD1,TRBJ2-7,-
CASSLFLAGDTQYF,TGTGCCAGCAGCTTGTTCCTAGCGGGGGACACGCAGTATTTT,TRBV7-2,TRBD2,TRBJ2-3,-
CASSPRGSDGNTIYF,TGTGCCAGCTCACCAAGGGGTTCTGATGGAAACACCATATATTTT,TRBV18,-,TRBJ1-3,-
CASQDRGTNTEAFF,TGTGCCAGCCAGGACAGGGGTACGAACACTGAAGCTTTCTTT,TRBV10-3,TRBD1,TRBJ1-1,-
CASSLGGTSEAFF,TGTGCCAGCAGTTTAGGGGGGACTAGCGAAGCTTTCTTT,TRBV27,-,TRBJ1-1,-
CASSLGGVGSYEQYF,TGTGCCAGCAGCTTAGGGGGGGTGGGTTCCTACGAGCAGTACTTC,TRBV7-2,-,TRBJ2-7,few
CASSDSRIQGGSYNEQFF,TGTGCCAGCAGCGACTCTCGAATTCAGGGGGGCTCCTACAATGAGCAGTTCTTC,TRBV9,-,TRBJ2-1,-
CATSRSTGLLMDTQYF,TGTGCCACCAGCAGAAGTACAGGGCTCCTAATGGATACGCAGTATTTT,TRBV15,-,TRBJ2-3,-
CACLQGTGELFF,TGTGCCTGCCTACAGGGGACCGGGGAGCTGTTTTTT,TRBV30,TRBD1,TRBJ2-2,-
CASSDSTGGRGYTF,TGTGCCAGCTCGGATTCAACAGGGGGTCGGGGCTACACCTTC,TRBV18,TRBD1,TRBJ1-2,-
CASSEYGVVNTEAFF,TGTGCCAGCAGTGAATACGGGGTGGTGAACACTGAAGCTTTCTTT,TRBV2,-,TRBJ1-1,-
CASSIVGRGRIGELFF,TGTGCCAGTAGTATAGTCGGCAGGGGGCGAATCGGGGAGCTGTTTTTT,TRBV19,TRBD1,TRBJ2-2,once
CASSYGWTERSYEQYF,TGTGCCAGCAGTTACGGGTGGACAGAGCGCTCCTACGAGCAGTACTTC,TRBV6-5,-,TRBJ2-7,few
CASSLVAGGLNEQFF,TGTGCCAGCAGCTTGGTAGCGGGGGGGCTAAATGAGCAGTTCTTC,TRBV5-4,TRBD2,TRBJ2-1,-
CASSFQGAQRNIQYF,TGTGCCAGCAGCTTCCAGGGGGCGCAGAGAAACATTCAGTACTTC,TRBV28,TRBD1,TRBJ2-4,few
CASRGTSGGF,TGTGCCAGCAGAGGGACTAGCGGGGGCTTT,TRBV2,TRBD2,TRBJ2-3,few
CASRQGLLYGYTF,TGTGCCAGCAGGCAGGGGTTACTCTATGGCTACACCTTC,TRBV6-1,-,TRBJ1-2,-
CASSTQGLYSNQPQHF,TGTGCCAGCAGCACACAGGGATTATATAGCAATCAGCCCCAGCATTTT,TRBV7-8,-,TRBJ1-5,-
CASSRDRGRNEQFF,TGTGCCAGCAGTCGGGACAGGGGTAGGAATGAGCAGTTCTTC,TRBV6-5,TRBD1,TRBJ2-1,-
CASSLGGLGNTEAFF,TGTGCCAGCAGCTTAGGGGGACTTGGGAACACTGAAGCTTTCTTT,TRBV11-3,-,TRBJ1-1,-
CASSLATSGGEFTGELFF,TGCGCCAGCAGCTTGGCGACTAGCGGGGGAGAATTCACCGGGGAGCTGTTTTTT,TRBV5-1,TRBD2,TRBJ2-2,-
CATNGGRRGQTQYF,TGTGCCACCAACGGGGGGCGAAGGGGACAGACCCAGTACTTC,TRBV19,-,TRBJ2-5,-
CASSLTPDRPSSYEQYF,TGTGCCAGCAGCTTAACACCAGACAGGCCGAGCTCCTACGAGCAGTACTTC,TRBV7-3,-,TRBJ2-7,-
CAISDGGQGYEQYF,TGTGCCATCAGTGATGGGGGACAGGGCTACGAGCAGTACTTC,TRBV10-3,TRBD1,TRBJ2-7,-
CASSQTGAFYNEQFF,TGTGCCAGCAGCCAAACAGGGGCGTTCTACAATGAGCAGTTCTTC,TRBV5-5,TRBD1,TRBJ2-1,once
CASSLRRGQPQHF,TGTGCCAGCAGCTTACGCAGGGGTCAGCCCCAGCATTTT,TRBV7-6,-,TRBJ1-5,-
CASRPGGRDTEAFF,TGTGCCAGTAGGCCAGGGGGCCGGGACACTGAAGCTTTCTTT,TRBV19,TRBD1,TRBJ1-1,-
CASSFGQGGPDTQYF,TGTGCCAGCAGCTTCGGCCAGGGGGGCCCAGATACGCAGTATTTT,TRBV11-2,-,TRBJ2-3,-
CASSYGPQGSSYEQYF,TGTGCCAGCAGTTACGGACCACAGGGAAGCTCCTACGAGCAGTACTTC,TRBV6-5,-,TRBJ2-7,-
CASSPIRRGTNYGYTF,TGTGCCAGCAGCCCGATTAGGAGGGGAACGAACTATGGCTACACCTTC,TRBV11-2,-,TRBJ1-2,few
CASSHGGPDTQYF,TGCGCCAGCAGCCACGGGGGGCCAGATACGCAGTATTTT,TRBV4-1,-,TRBJ2-3,-
CASSSPSNTGELFF,TGTGCCAGCAGCAGCCCGAGTAACACCGGGGAGCTGTTTTTT,TRBV9,-,TRBJ2-2,-